This TCR beta chain was profiled in a study of cytomegalovirus exposure and HLA in healthy donors. Per germline, CDR1 MGHDK and CDR2 SYGVNS. V was clipped by 4 bases and J by 4 bases, with 19 bases between them. The CDR3 runs to 16 residues. Turning to this clone: Its specificity is unknown.

The PCR contained 60 Vbeta and 13 Jbeta primers. Profiled with immunoSEQ multiplex PCR; TCRdb holds only in-frame clones, not every one. The data contain under 150,000 clones, roughly four fifths of them singletons. Study observations and caveats: The number of N-insertions in an Asian-associated ancestry cluster was reportedly below the 666-donor mean in a later analysis. In a later analysis, at a false discovery rate of 0.05, approximately 16,000 TCR beta sequences were associated with HLA alleles. Later genetic work tied a missense DCLRE1C variant to beta-chain V and J trimming. In a later analysis, several top co-occurrence clusters appeared linked to parvovirus B19, influenza, CMV and Epstein-Barr virus.

The sequenced sample was PBMCs. The chain combines TRBV25-1 with TRBJ1-1; maybe TRBD1 (6 bases). This sequence originates from a boy between 5 and 17 years old in good health and CMV-seronegative. In nucleotides, the CDR3 is TGTGCCAGCAGTGGCAGGGGCAGGCCGGCTGGCACTGAAGCTTTCTTT. It encodes CASSGRGRPAGTEAFF.